The 20 T cell receptor beta chains reported below all come from one sample, sequenced in a study of regulatory T cells in long-lasting Graves disease (dated by TCRdb to about 2021). Libraries were built with multiplex PCR. Sequenced on an Illumina HiSeq 4000. To build TCR beta libraries, CDR3 regions were amplified by Arm-PCR using iRepertoire HTBI primers. Starting from the raw public reads, TCRdb applied fastp trimming at Q25, assembled clones with MiXCR and retained in-frame beta chains. Every CDR3 protein is listed once, alongside the most common genes and DNA of its rows. Present in this sample are 560,000 or so distinct CDR3 sequences, about 16% of which were seen just once. More than 10% of the sample belongs to the ten largest clones. The sample's time point, from its label and the paper: newly diagnosed GD, antithyroid drugs for less than 3 months. For both TCR sequencing and RNA sequencing, RNA was extracted from PBMCs using TRIzol.

These same records also appear under a second study, on T cells in Graves' hyperthyroidism and ophthalmopathy.

Sequences were derived from peripheral blood mononuclear cells (PBMCs), sampled at new diagnosis, from a patient treated with antithyroid drugs. These receptors were taken from a young man with Graves disease. Donor details come from another sample of the same person, matched by shared clones.

This clonotype was detected only a few times. The chain has TRBV6-5 and TRBJ2-7; the D is unclear. Per germline, CDR1 MNHEY and CDR2 SVGAGI. The CDR3 runs 14 residues. Deletions cut 0 bases from V and 3 bases from J, with 9 bases between. The CDR3 protein is CASSYSGRHYEQYF. CDR3 nucleotide sequence: TGTGCCAGCAGTTACTCAGGACGGCACTACGAGCAGTACTTC.

This clonotype was picked up many times. The CDR3 coding sequence is TGCAGTGCTAGACCGGGACGCTCCTACAATGAGCAGTTCTTC. Amino acid sequence: CSARPGRSYNEQFF. The chain joins TRBV20-1 to TRBJ2-1, with D possibly being TRBD1 or TRBD2 (5 bases each). This CDR3 has 14 amino acids. Trimming stripped 2 bases from V and 0 bases from J, with 8 bases between. Germline values: CDR1 DFQATT, CDR2 SNEGSKA (reference sequence).

This clonotype was seen ten or more times. CDR3 residues: CASSEAQGHFYGYTF. The DNA for the CDR3 is TGTGCCAGCAGTGAAGCCCAAGGACATTTCTATGGCTACACCTTC. The genes are TRBV6-1 and TRBJ1-2, with D possibly TRBD1 on 5 matching bases. The CDR3 length is 15 residues. Germline CDR1 reads MNHNS; CDR2 reads SASEGT. V was shortened by 0 bases and J by 4 bases, with 12 bases between the two germline ends.

Many counts were recorded for this clonotype. The chain combines TRBV10-3 with TRBJ1-5; D remains unclear. V was clipped by 4 bases and J by 1 base, with 5 bases between them. The CDR3 loop spans 13 amino acids. Looked up from germline, CDR1 is ENHRY and CDR2 is SYGVKD. The CDR3 region has the DNA TGTGCCATCAGTGGCGGCAGCAATCAGCCCCAGCATTTT. Translation gives CAISGGSNQPQHF.

This clonotype was counted many times. The chain employs TRBV2 and TRBJ1-1; no clear D. Trimming left V 6 bases short and J 0 bases short, with 20 bases between. Germline CDR1 SNHLY, CDR2 FYNNEI. This CDR3 spans 17 amino acids. DNA of the CDR3: TGTGCCAGCAGCCCAAAGGTTGGCAGCAACATGAACACTGAAGCTTTCTTT. It translates to CASSPKVGSNMNTEAFF. The full variable domain, its missing parts supplied by reference TRBV2 and TRBJ1-1, is EPEVTQTPSHQVTQMGQEVILRCVPISNHLYFYWYRQILGQKVEFLVSFYNNEISEKSEIFDDQFSVERPDGSNFTLKIRSTKLEDSAMYFCASSPKVGSNMNTEAFFGQGTRLTVV.

The V and J genes are TRBV4-1 and TRBJ2-3, with 12 bases aligning to TRBD2. The CDR3 is 21 amino acids. With 0 bases clipped from V and 5 bases from J, the junction kept 18 bases outside the gene matches. Germline V gene data show CDR1 as MGHRA and CDR2 as YSYEKL. CDR3 protein: CASSQDRSGLAGGPWGDTQYF. Here the CDR3 DNA reads TGCGCCAGCAGCCAAGATAGATCGGGGCTAGCGGGAGGGCCTTGGGGAGATACGCAGTATTTT.

The chain carries TRBV5-1 and TRBJ1-5; no definite D call. With 1 base removed from V and 6 bases from J, the gap between germline ends came to 14 bases. In germline, CDR1 is SGHRS, CDR2 YFSETQ. This CDR3 contains 15 residues. The CDR3 loop is CASSLSWGSGQPQHF. The CDR3 DNA reads as TGCGCCAGCAGCTTGAGCTGGGGATCCGGTCAGCCCCAGCATTTT.

This clonotype was counted many times. The chain recombines TRBV12-3 or TRBV12-4 with TRBJ2-1, with 7 bases that match TRBD2. This CDR3 contains 15 residues. V gave up 4 bases and J gave up 6 bases; unmatched junction bases: 9. CDR3 sequence: CASSSVAGRPNEQFF. CDR3 sequence (DNA): TGTGCCAGCAGTTCCGTAGCGGGCCGCCCCAATGAGCAGTTCTTC.

In this sample, this clonotype turned up many times. CDR3 in amino acids: CASSYVGESTDTQYF. Here the CDR3 DNA reads TGTGCCAGCAGCTATGTGGGAGAAAGCACAGATACGCAGTATTTT. The chain has TRBV11-2 and TRBJ2-3, with D possibly matching TRBD2 (5 bases). The germline V gene encodes CDR1 SGHAT and CDR2 FQNNGV. V was cut by 4 bases and J by 0 bases, with 11 bases left in between. The CDR3 runs to 15 residues.

The chain has TRBV7-2 and TRBJ2-3; possible D gene TRBD2, 5 bases. Trimming removed 0 bases at V and 6 bases at J, with 10 bases between. The CDR3 has 14 amino acids. The germline V gene has CDR1 SGHTA and CDR2 FQGNSA. The CDR3 here is CASSLARRRDTQYF. The CDR3 DNA follows: TGTGCCAGCAGCTTAGCAAGGAGGCGTGATACGCAGTATTTT. Based on the CDR3 plus reference TRBV7-2 and TRBJ2-3, the full variable domain is GAGVSQSPSNKVTEKGKDVELRCDPISGHTALYWYRQSLGQGLEFLIYFQGNSAPDKSGLPSDRFSAERTGGSVSTLTIQRTQQEDSAVYLCASSLARRRDTQYFGPGTRLTVL.

This clonotype was detected only a few times. The chain couples TRBV7-2 to TRBJ2-5, with 10 bases lining up with TRBD1. This CDR3 has 14 residues. Per germline, CDR1 SGHTA and CDR2 FQGNSA. J lost 5 bases, V lost 5 bases, and 5 bases had no gene match. The CDR3 is CASSDRGRRETQYF. CDR3 DNA: TGTGCCAGCAGCGACAGGGGGCGCAGGGAGACCCAGTACTTC.

There are a few counts of this clonotype. The chain links TRBV5-4 to TRBJ2-5; 11 positions agree with TRBD2. This CDR3 has 17 amino acids. Germline-derived CDR1 and CDR2 are SGHNT and YYREEE (reference sequence). Losses at the gene ends were 4 bases for V and 6 bases for J; bases not matched to a gene: 14. Here the CDR3 reads CASSGGLADLSAKTQYF. The CDR3 region has the DNA TGTGCCAGCAGCGGGGGACTAGCGGATTTGTCGGCGAAGACCCAGTACTTC.

This clonotype was found many times. The CDR3 coding sequence is TGTGCCAGCAGCCGTCTGCGTTATCCTGAAGCTTTCTTT. Its protein is CASSRLRYPEAFF. The chain has TRBV7-2 and TRBJ1-1; D is ambiguous. This CDR3 spans 13 amino acids. Trimming stripped 5 bases from V and 6 bases from J, with 13 bases between. The germline V gene has CDR1 SGHTA and CDR2 FQGNSA.

This clonotype was found many times. This chain uses TRBV6-1 with TRBJ2-5; D possibly corresponds to TRBD2 (6 bases). Germline CDR1 MNHNS, CDR2 SASEGT. CDR3 length: 16 amino acids. Trimming shortened V by 6 bases and J by 7 bases, and 24 bases separated the two germline ends. CDR3 in DNA: TGTGCCAGCAGCCAGTACGGGACTCCCGGTTCATTGACCCAGTACTTC. Translated, it gives CASSQYGTPGSLTQYF.

This clonotype was detected ten times or more. The V and J genes are TRBV5-1 and TRBJ2-1; a possible D gene is TRBD2 (6 bases). The CDR3 totals 15 residues. Germline lookup yields CDR1 SGHRS and CDR2 YFSETQ. Deletions cut 1 base from V and 7 bases from J, with 15 bases between. The chain's CDR3 is CASSLSRLGGNEQFF. The CDR3 DNA sequence: TGCGCCAGCAGCTTGAGCAGACTAGGAGGGAATGAGCAGTTCTTC.

The chain carries TRBV20-1 and TRBJ2-6; D perhaps matches TRBD1 (5 bases). Deletions cut 3 bases from V and 1 base from J, with 13 bases between. Per germline, CDR1 DFQATT and CDR2 SNEGSKA (reference sequence). The CDR3 has 16 amino acids. Here the CDR3 reads CSARGPGWSGANVLTF. The CDR3 region has the DNA TGCAGTGCTAGGGGGCCCGGGTGGTCTGGGGCCAACGTCCTGACTTTC.

This clonotype was found many times. V is TRBV10-1 and J is TRBJ2-7; TRBD1 matches 7 bases. The CDR3 contains 15 residues. Germline V gene lookup returns CDR1 WNHNN and CDR2 SYGVQD (reference sequence). After removal of 0 bases from V and 4 bases from J, the junction contained 6 bases not matched to a gene. CDR3 sequence reads: CASSESRGRGYEQYF. As DNA, the CDR3 is TGCGCCAGCAGTGAGTCGAGAGGCAGGGGGTACGAGCAGTACTTC.

This clonotype was seen only a few times. The CDR3 coding sequence is TGTGCCAGCAGTCCCACCGGACCTGGGGGCTACACCTTC. Protein: CASSPTGPGGYTF. The chain uses TRBV28 and TRBJ1-2; D not resolved. V gave up 5 bases and J gave up 8 bases, with 15 bases separating them. This CDR3 comprises 13 residues. Germline CDR1 and CDR2: MDHEN and SYDVKM.

The chain carries TRBV9 and TRBJ2-2, with D possibly matching TRBD2 (5 bases). With 4 bases removed from V and 6 bases from J, the gap between germline ends came to 13 bases. In germline, CDR1 is SGDLS, CDR2 YYNGEE. This CDR3 has 14 amino acids. CDR3 in amino acids: CASSPADWAGELFF. The CDR3 coding sequence is TGTGCCAGCAGCCCCGCGGACTGGGCCGGGGAGCTGTTTTTT.

This clonotype was seen repeatedly, ten times or more. V gene TRBV2 combines with J gene TRBJ2-3; D could derive from TRBD1 or TRBD2 (5 bases each). The CDR3 has 17 residues. Germline lookup yields CDR1 SNHLY and CDR2 FYNNEI. Trimming removed 6 bases from V and 2 bases from J, with 21 bases in between. The CDR3 DNA reads TGTGCCAGCAGAGAGAGGGGATGGGGAGTCCTCACAGATACGCAGTATTTT. Protein sequence: CASRERGWGVLTDTQYF.